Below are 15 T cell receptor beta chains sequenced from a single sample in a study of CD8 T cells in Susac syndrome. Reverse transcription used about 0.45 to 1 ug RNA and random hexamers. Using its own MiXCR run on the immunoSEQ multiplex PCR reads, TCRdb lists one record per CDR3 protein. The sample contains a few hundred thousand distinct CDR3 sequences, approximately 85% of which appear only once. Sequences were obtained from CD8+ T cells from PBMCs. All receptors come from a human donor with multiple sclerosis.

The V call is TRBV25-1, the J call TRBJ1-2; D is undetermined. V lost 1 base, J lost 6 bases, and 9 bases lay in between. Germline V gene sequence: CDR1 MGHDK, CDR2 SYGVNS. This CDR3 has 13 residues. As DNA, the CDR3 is TGTGCCAGCAGTGAATTGAGGGAGGATGGCTACACCTTC. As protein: CASSELREDGYTF.

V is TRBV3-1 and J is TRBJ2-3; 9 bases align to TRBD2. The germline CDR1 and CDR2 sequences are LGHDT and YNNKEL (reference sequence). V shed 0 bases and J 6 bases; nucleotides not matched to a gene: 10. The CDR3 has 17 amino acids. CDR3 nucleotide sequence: TGTGCCAGCAGCCAAGATCTATTGCGGGAGGGCGTCGATACGCAGTATTTT. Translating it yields CASSQDLLREGVDTQYF.

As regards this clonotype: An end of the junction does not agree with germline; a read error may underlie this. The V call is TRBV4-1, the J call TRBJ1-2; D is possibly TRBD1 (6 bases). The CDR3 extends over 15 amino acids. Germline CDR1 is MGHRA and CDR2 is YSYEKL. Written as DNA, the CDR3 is TGCGCCAGCAGCCAATACGAAGGGGGTTTCTATGGCTACACCTTT. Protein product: CASSQYEGGFYGYTF.

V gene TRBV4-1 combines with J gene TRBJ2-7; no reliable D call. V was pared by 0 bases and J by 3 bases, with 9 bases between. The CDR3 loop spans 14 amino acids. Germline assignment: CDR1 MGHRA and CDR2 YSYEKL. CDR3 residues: CASSQEGPYYEQYF. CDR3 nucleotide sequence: TGCGCCAGCAGCCAAGAAGGTCCCTACTACGAGCAGTACTTC.

CDR3 in amino acids: CASSSTGPPQETQYF. The CDR3 bases are TGTGCCAGCAGCTCAACGGGACCGCCGCAGGAGACCCAGTACTTC. V is TRBV7-9 and J is TRBJ2-5, with D tentatively TRBD1 or TRBD2 (5 bases each). Trimming removed 4 bases from V and 5 bases from J, with 17 bases in between. The germline CDR1 and CDR2 sequences are SEHNR and FQNEAQ (reference sequence). The CDR3 covers 15 residues.

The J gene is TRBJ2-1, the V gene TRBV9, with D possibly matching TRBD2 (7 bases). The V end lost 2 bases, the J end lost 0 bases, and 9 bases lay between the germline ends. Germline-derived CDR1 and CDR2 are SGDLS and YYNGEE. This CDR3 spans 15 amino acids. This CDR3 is CASSVRGLSYNEQFF. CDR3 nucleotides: TGTGCCAGCAGCGTGCGGGGGCTCTCCTACAATGAGCAGTTCTTC. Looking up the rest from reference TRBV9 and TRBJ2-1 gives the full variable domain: DSGVTQTPKHLITATGQRVTLRCSPRSGDLSVYWYQQSLDQGLQFLIQYYNGEERAKGNILERFSAQQFPDLHSELNLSSLELGDSALYFCASSVRGLSYNEQFFGPGTRLTVL.

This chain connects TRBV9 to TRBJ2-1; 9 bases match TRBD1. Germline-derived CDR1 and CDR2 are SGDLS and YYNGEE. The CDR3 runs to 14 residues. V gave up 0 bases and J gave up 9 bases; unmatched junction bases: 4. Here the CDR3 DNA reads TGTGCCAGCAGCGTAGGCGGGACAGGGTTTGAGCAGTTCTTC. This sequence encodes CASSVGGTGFEQFF.

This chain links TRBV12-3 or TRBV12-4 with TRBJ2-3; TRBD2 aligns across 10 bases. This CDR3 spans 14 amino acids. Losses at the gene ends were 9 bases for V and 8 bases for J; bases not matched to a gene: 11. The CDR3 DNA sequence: TGTGCCAGTCAGCAAACCGGGACTAGCGCTACGCAGTATTTT. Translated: CASQQTGTSATQYF.

CDR3 loop: CASSLWSEAGAAGANVLTF. In DNA, the CDR3 is TGTGCCAGCAGCTTATGGTCGGAGGCAGGGGCAGCGGGGGCCAACGTCCTGACTTTC. The chain has TRBV7-9 and TRBJ2-6, with D possibly TRBD1 on 6 matching bases. Germline assignment: CDR1 SEHNR and CDR2 FQNEAQ (reference sequence). Trimming removed 2 bases at V and 4 bases at J, with 21 bases between. The CDR3 length is 19 residues.

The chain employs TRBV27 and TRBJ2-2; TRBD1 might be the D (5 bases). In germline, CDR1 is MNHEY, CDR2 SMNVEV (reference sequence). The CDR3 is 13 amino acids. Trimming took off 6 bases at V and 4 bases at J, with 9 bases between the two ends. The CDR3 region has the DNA TGTGCCAGCAGACCTACAGGCACCGGGGAGCTGTTTTTT. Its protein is CASRPTGTGELFF.

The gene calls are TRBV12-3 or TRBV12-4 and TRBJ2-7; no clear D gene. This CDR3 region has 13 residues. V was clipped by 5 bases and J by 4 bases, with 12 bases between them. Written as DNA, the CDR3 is TGTGCCAGCAGTCATGGCCCACGGTACGAGCAGTACTTC. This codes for CASSHGPRYEQYF.

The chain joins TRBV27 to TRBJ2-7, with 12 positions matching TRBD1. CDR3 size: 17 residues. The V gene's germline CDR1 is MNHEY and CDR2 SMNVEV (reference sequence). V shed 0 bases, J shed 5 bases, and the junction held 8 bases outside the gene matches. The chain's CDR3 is CASSLSGQGAISHEQYF. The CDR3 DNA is TGTGCCAGCAGTTTATCGGGACAGGGGGCTATAAGCCACGAGCAGTACTTC.

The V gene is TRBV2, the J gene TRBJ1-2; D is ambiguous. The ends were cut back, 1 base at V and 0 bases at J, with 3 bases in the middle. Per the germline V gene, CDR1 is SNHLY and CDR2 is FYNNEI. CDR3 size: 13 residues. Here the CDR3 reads CASSEGTNYGYTF. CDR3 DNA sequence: TGTGCCAGCAGTGAAGGGACTAACTATGGCTACACCTTC.

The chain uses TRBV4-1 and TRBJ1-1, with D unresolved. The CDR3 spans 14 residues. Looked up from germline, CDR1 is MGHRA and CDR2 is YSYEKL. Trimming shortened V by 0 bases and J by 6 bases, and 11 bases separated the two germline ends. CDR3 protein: CASSQEWDRAEAFF. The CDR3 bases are TGCGCCAGCAGCCAAGAATGGGATCGGGCTGAAGCTTTCTTT.

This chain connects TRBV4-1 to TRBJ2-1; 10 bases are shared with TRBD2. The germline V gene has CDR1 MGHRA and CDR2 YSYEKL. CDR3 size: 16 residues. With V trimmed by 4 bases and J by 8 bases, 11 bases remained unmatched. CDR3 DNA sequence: TGCGCCAGCAGCCTTACACCGGGACTAGCGAGCTATGAGCAGTTCTTC. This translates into CASSLTPGLASYEQFF.